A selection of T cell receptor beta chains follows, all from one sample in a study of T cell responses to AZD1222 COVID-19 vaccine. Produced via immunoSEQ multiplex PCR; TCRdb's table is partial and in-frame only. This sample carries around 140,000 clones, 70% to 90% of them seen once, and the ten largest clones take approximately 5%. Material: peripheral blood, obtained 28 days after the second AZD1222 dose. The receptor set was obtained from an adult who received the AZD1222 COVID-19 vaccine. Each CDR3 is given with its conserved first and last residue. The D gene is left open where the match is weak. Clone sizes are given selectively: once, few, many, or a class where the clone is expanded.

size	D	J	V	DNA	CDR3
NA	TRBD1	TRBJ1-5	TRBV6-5	TGTGCCAGCAGTTTAACAGGGGCCCAGCCCCAGCATTTT	CASSLTGAQPQHF
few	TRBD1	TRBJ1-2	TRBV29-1	TGCAGCGTGGGGACAGCGGTATACTATGGCTACACCTTC	CSVGTAVYYGYTF
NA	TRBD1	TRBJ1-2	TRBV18	TGTGCCAGCTCCGATGGACAGGGCTATGGCTACACCTTC	CASSDGQGYGYTF
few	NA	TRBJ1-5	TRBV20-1	TGCAGTGCTAGTTATAACATCGATCAGCCCCAGCATTTT	CSASYNIDQPQHF
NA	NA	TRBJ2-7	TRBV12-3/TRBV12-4	TGTGCCAGCAGTTTTCTGGACGAGCAGTACTTC	CASSFLDEQYF
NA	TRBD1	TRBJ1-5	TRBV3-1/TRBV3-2	TGTGCCAGCAGCAGACAGGGGAGCAATCAGCCCCAGCATTTT	CASSRQGSNQPQHF
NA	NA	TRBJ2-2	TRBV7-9	TGTGCCAGCAGCTTCCTAGGGGACACCGGGGAGCTGTTTTTT	CASSFLGDTGELFF
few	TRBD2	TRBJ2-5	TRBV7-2	TGTGCCAGCATCCTAGCGGGGGGGCCGGGAGAGACCCAGTACTTC	CASILAGGPGETQYF
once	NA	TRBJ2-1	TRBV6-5	TGTGCCAGCTCGACTATCTACAATGAGCAGTTCTTC	CASSTIYNEQFF
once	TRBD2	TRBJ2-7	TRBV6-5	TGTGCCAGCAGTTACCTAGCGGGAGGGGACTACGAGCAGTACTTC	CASSYLAGGDYEQYF
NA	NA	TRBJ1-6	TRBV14	TGTGCCAGCAGCCAAGACATCATCACCCTCCACTTT	CASSQDIITLHF
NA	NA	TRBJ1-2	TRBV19	TGTGCCAGTAGTACCTCGACCGTAGGAGGATATGGCTACACCTTC	CASSTSTVGGYGYTF